The 14 T cell receptor beta chains below come from one sample, sequenced in a study of T-cell memory formation after mild COVID-19. From the 5' RACE reads, TCRdb called clonotypes with MiXCR, one entry per CDR3 protein. Of around 300,000 distinct CDR3 sequences in the sample, roughly an eighth were seen once. Material: PBMCs or a T cell subset sorted from them (not recorded which). The receptor source for this set is a man aged 18 to 30 who had mild COVID-19 (a few samples of this study predate the infection). Cell type and time point are not known.

This clonotype was picked up many times. The J gene is TRBJ1-2, the V gene TRBV12-3 or TRBV12-4; the match to TRBD1 covers 8 bases. The J segment lost 4 bases and the V segment lost 5 bases, leaving 6 bases of the junction unmatched. The CDR3 spans 14 residues. CDR3 amino acids: CASSLGQGGYGYTF. The CDR3, as DNA: TGTGCCAGCAGTCTCGGACAGGGAGGCTATGGCTACACCTTC.

This clonotype was counted only a few times. The rearrangement links TRBV4-2 to TRBJ2-1; unclear D gene. The ends were cut back, 4 bases at V and 0 bases at J, with 13 bases in the middle. This CDR3 has 16 residues. Looked up from germline, CDR1 is LGHNA and CDR2 is YNFKEQ. The CDR3 sequence is CASSPGGYLSYNEQFF. The CDR3 DNA is TGTGCCAGCAGCCCTGGCGGCTACCTCTCCTACAATGAGCAGTTCTTC.

The genes are TRBV6-5 and TRBJ1-2; D gene unclear. Trimming took 8 bases from V and 2 from J, leaving 15 bases between them. From germline, CDR1 is MNHEY and CDR2 SVGAGI. The CDR3 covers 14 residues. The CDR3: CASLGGEKNYGYTF. The CDR3 nucleotides are TGTGCCAGCCTTGGTGGGGAGAAAAACTATGGCTACACCTTC.

This clonotype occurred a few times. This rearrangement joins TRBV5-4 to TRBJ2-1, with 8 bases identical to TRBD2. The V gene end was trimmed by 4 bases and the J gene end by 4 bases; junction bases not matched to a gene: 10. Germline-derived CDR1 and CDR2 are SGHNT and YYREEE (reference sequence). The CDR3 length is 16 residues. CDR3 amino acids: CASSRGGGGFYNEQFF. The CDR3 nucleotides read TGTGCCAGCAGCCGGGGCGGCGGGGGGTTTTACAATGAGCAGTTCTTC.

This clonotype was detected a few times. The gene calls are TRBV20-1 and TRBJ2-1, with D hard to call. The V end lost 2 bases, the J end lost 13 bases, and 12 bases lay between the germline ends. This CDR3 comprises 11 residues. Per germline, CDR1 DFQATT and CDR2 SNEGSKA (reference sequence). Here the CDR3 DNA reads TGCAGTGCTAGACCATCTAGGATACAGTTCTTC. It translates to CSARPSRIQFF.

There are many counts of this clonotype. The chain carries TRBV6-5 and TRBJ1-2; no firm D call. The germline V gene encodes CDR1 MNHEY and CDR2 SVGAGI. There are 14 residues in the CDR3. V was trimmed by 4 bases and J by 4 bases, leaving 13 bases between them. The CDR3 DNA follows: TGTGCCAGCAGTTCCGACAACCCAGCCTATGGCTACACCTTC. It encodes CASSSDNPAYGYTF.

This clonotype appeared many times. The chain uses TRBV12-3 or TRBV12-4 and TRBJ2-5; D not resolved. Trimming stripped 6 bases from V and 4 bases from J, with 6 bases between. The CDR3 has 11 residues. The CDR3 sequence is CASSRTETQYF. The CDR3 nucleotides read TGTGCCAGCAGCAGGACAGAGACCCAGTACTTC.

This clonotype was recorded many times. The chain links TRBV4-1 to TRBJ2-2, with D hard to call. Per germline, CDR1 MGHRA and CDR2 YSYEKL. The ends were cut back, 1 base at V and 6 bases at J, with 9 bases in the middle. CDR3 length: 14 amino acids. The DNA for the CDR3 is TGCGCCAGCAGCCAAGTCATTCTAGCCGGGGAGCTGTTTTTT. It is translated as CASSQVILAGELFF.

The chain carries TRBV18 and TRBJ2-7; 7 bases agree with TRBD1. Trimming removed 3 bases from V and 0 bases from J; junction bases left unmatched: 5. The length of the CDR3 is 15 residues. Looked up from germline, CDR1 is KGHSH and CDR2 is LQKENI. The CDR3 nucleotides read TGTGCCAGCTCACCGTCCGGGACAGACTCCTACGAGCAGTACTTC. Residues: CASSPSGTDSYEQYF.

The rearrangement joins TRBV6-2 or TRBV6-3 to TRBJ2-1, with 8 bases that match TRBD2. V dropped 5 bases and J dropped 9; count of bases not matched to a gene: 6. The CDR3 is 13 amino acids. Germline V gives CDR1 MNHEY, CDR2 SVGEGT. The CDR3 reads CASSLTSGSEQFF. The CDR3 DNA reads TGTGCCAGCAGTCTCACTAGCGGCTCTGAGCAGTTCTTC.

V is TRBV6-6 and J is TRBJ1-4; a possible D gene is TRBD1 (5 bases). The CDR3 sequence is 15 residues long. Per germline, CDR1 MNHNY and CDR2 SVGAGI (reference sequence). V dropped 6 bases and J dropped 8 bases, with 19 bases sitting between them. CDR3 sequence reads: CASRGRDLGREKLFF. The CDR3 bases are TGTGCCAGCAGGGGGAGGGACTTAGGCAGGGAAAAACTGTTTTTT.

In this sample, this clonotype turned up a few times. The chain uses TRBV7-9 and TRBJ1-1, with 10 bases lining up with TRBD1. Germline V gene data show CDR1 as SEHNR and CDR2 as FQNEAQ (reference sequence). This CDR3 comprises 16 residues. Germline trimming cut 6 bases from V and 6 bases from J; bases unmatched to any gene: 13. DNA of the CDR3: TGTGCCAGCAGTCCCACACTGGACAGGGGGGTACCTGAAGCTTTCTTT. Protein: CASSPTLDRGVPEAFF.

The chain couples TRBV7-2 to TRBJ2-1; D may be TRBD1 or TRBD2 (6 bases each). The CDR3 is made up of 13 amino acids. The V end lost 1 base, the J end lost 8 bases, and 9 bases lay between the germline ends. Germline assignment: CDR1 SGHTA and CDR2 FQGNSA. DNA of the CDR3: TGTGCCAGCAGCTTAGTAAGGGGGGATGAGCAGTTCTTC. Protein: CASSLVRGDEQFF.

This clonotype came up a few times. The gene calls are TRBV29-1 and TRBJ2-3; 10 bases align to TRBD2. This CDR3 is built from 13 residues. CDR1 is SQVTM and CDR2 is ANQGSEA in the germline V gene. V was clipped by 3 bases and J by 6 bases; unmatched bases: 3. This chain's CDR3 is CSVEASGGDTQYF. CDR3 sequence (DNA): TGCAGCGTTGAGGCTAGCGGGGGCGATACGCAGTATTTT.